This is a list of T cell receptor beta chains from one sample in a study of OX40 agonist ivuxolimab in advanced cancers. The protocol was immunoSEQ multiplex PCR, while the TCRdb copy is restricted to in-frame clones and leaves out a portion. The sample comprises 70,000 or so clones, around 90% of which are singletons, and roughly a tenth rests with the top ten. The starting material was CD4+ or CD8+ T cells sorted from blood, obtained in a trial of the OX40 agonist ivuxolimab. The source of these receptors is an adult with an advanced solid tumor such as melanoma, head and neck, liver or kidney cancer. The conserved cysteine and the conserved F or W are not part of the CDR3 here.

cdr3_aa: ASSSTGGSVYNEQF; cdr3_length: 14; v_call: TRBV7-9
cdr3_aa: ASRWTSGSKVENEQF; cdr3_length: 15; v_call: TRBV27
cdr3_aa: ASSLRGDGTLKAF; cdr3_length: 13; v_call: TRBV7-2
cdr3_aa: ASSLRQREGLNEQF; cdr3_length: 14; v_call: TRBV4-1
cdr3_aa: ASRAPPANVLT; cdr3_length: 11; v_call: TRBV19
cdr3_aa: ASRLAGTVAIQPQH; cdr3_length: 14; v_call: TRBV12-2
cdr3_aa: ASSLTGTGGEQY; cdr3_length: 12; v_call: TRBV9
cdr3_aa: ASSVGGQTYNEQF; cdr3_length: 13; v_call: TRBV9
cdr3_aa: ASSRWEAKDTQY; cdr3_length: 12; v_call: TRBV13
cdr3_aa: ASTSRDSLRSPLH; cdr3_length: 13; v_call: TRBV6-5
cdr3_aa: ASSPTSGRAGEQY; cdr3_length: 13; v_call: TRBV14
cdr3_aa: ASSAQGSLTEAF; cdr3_length: 12; v_call: TRBV5-1
cdr3_aa: ASSIGHKLAGPNTGELF; cdr3_length: 17; v_call: TRBV11-2
cdr3_aa: ASSLGWDTQY; cdr3_length: 10; v_call: TRBV4-3
cdr3_aa: ASSLRGLSAREQY; cdr3_length: 13; v_call: TRBV5-6
cdr3_aa: SVLGVAGGPDEQF; cdr3_length: 13; v_call: TRBV29-1
cdr3_aa: ASSPSGQGTETQY; cdr3_length: 13; v_call: TRBV5-6
cdr3_aa: ASSQGGAVGNTIY; cdr3_length: 13; v_call: TRBV7-3